This T cell receptor beta chain was profiled in a study of T cells after yellow fever vaccination (dated by TCRdb to between 2018 and 2020). Some background on the complete study: The SMART-Seq v4 Ultra Low Input RNA kit was used to prepare libraries from fractions with low cell numbers. To follow T-cell clones before and after both primary and booster YFV17D yellow fever vaccination, bulk TCR alpha and beta repertoires underwent longitudinal sequencing. Bulk PBMC replicates and cell subsets were isolated from blood drawn at multiple timepoints before and after both primary and secondary immunization. Two healthy male donors, one aged 18 to 29 and one aged 30 to 40 years, were included in the cohort.

The CDR3 contains 14 residues, cysteine and phenylalanine counted. Only the CDR3 region is kept as DNA, spanning 42 bases read in frame from base 1. Per the germline V gene, SGDLS is the CDR1 and YYNGEE is the CDR2. Trimming takes 4 bases off V and 3 bases off J; junction bases not matched to a gene: 6. Sample treatment or condition, as interpreted from the label and publication: live attenuated yellow fever vaccine strain. At every blood-draw timepoint, two biological replicates of bulk PBMCs were collected. A standard Ficoll-Paque protocol was used to isolate PBMCs from peripheral blood. TriZol was used to extract RNA from bulk PBMCs, from CD4 and CD8 fractions, and from dextramer-positive and dextramer-negative fractions. TCR cDNA was made using 5'RACE template switching, a step that added a universal primer site and unique molecular identifiers. Priming for cDNA synthesis came from both the TCR alpha and TCR beta constant segments. Library amplification involved two PCR steps, and the second step added sample barcodes and sequencing adapters. Sequencing of the libraries was done on either Illumina HiSeq 2500 (2x100 bp) or NovaSeq (2x150 bp). From the authors' description of their analysis: Demultiplexing of reads and collapsing into UMI consensus sequences were performed with MIGEC, and V(D)J alignment was carried out with MiXCR. Vaccine-responding clonotypes were defined with edgeR using replicate PBMC samples, requiring FDR below 0.01 and a log2 fold change above 5 up to day 15. CD4 or CD8 identity was assigned to each bulk clonotype according to whether the clonotype was present at higher abundance in the sequenced CD4 repertoire or the sequenced CD8 repertoire. TCRdb applied fastp at Q25 and MiXCR to the public reads, then kept only in-frame beta chains. Every CDR3 protein is listed once, alongside the most common genes and DNA of its rows. The V and J calls come from TCRdb's annotation, not from the publication. The sample table shows approximately 510,000 distinct CDR3 sequences, and about a fifth are seen once. The top ten constitute about 16% of the sample.

Notes on this clonotype: This clone's antigen is unknown. Within one base of it there is no much larger clone, and no base qualities were kept.

Results and caveats for the whole study, not just this receptor: A small share of clonotypes occurred in both CD4 and CD8 compartments, likely arising from convergent recombination. The secondary T-cell response was found to be weaker but faster than the primary response, with a peak reached on day 5 rather than on day 15. Computational filtering was required because FACS-sorted repertoires could contain abundant contaminating clonotypes from the bulk population. Only two donors were included in the study, so the extent to which the findings can be generalized is limited. Most clones expanded after primary vaccination were re-detected after the booster (almost 97% of CD4 and approximately 89% of CD8), suggesting broad memory maintenance.

The TCR sequence derives from a man aged 18 to 29 who received the YFV17D yellow fever vaccine. The specimen comprised PBMCs, sampled approximately 22 days after the first yellow fever vaccination. The chain uses TRBV9 and TRBJ2-7, and TRBD1 matches 8 of the central bases. The CDR3 protein: CASSLGQDFYEQYF. The nucleotides read TGTGCCAGCAGCTTGGGACAGGATTTCTACGAGCAGTACTTC. Extended through the reference TRBV9 and TRBJ2-7 proteins, this CDR3 yields the full variable domain: DSGVTQTPKHLITATGQRVTLRCSPRSGDLSVYWYQQSLDQGLQFLIQYYNGEERAKGNILERFSAQQFPDLHSELNLSSLELGDSALYFCASSLGQDFYEQYFGPGTRLTVT.